Many counts were recorded for the clone carrying this TCR beta chain. The antigen is unknown. This related bone marrow graft donor gave peripheral blood on the day of marrow donation. The source of the sample is a study of T cells after posttransplantation cyclophosphamide. Findings and limits, study-wide: After PTCy, TRB diversity resembled that of CNI/methotrexate controls.

Here immunoSEQ multiplex PCR was the method, and the copy in TCRdb shows in-frame clones only, minus some. The data show under 45,000 clones, with none appearing a single time. Trimming at V came to 1 base and at J to 4 bases, leaving 7 bases not matched to a gene. This CDR3 region has 15 residues. The germline gives CDR1 LNHDA, CDR2 SQIVND (reference sequence). The sequence was obtained from a man aged 30-40 years in good health and a related stem cell transplant donor. The V and J genes are TRBV19 and TRBJ2-7, with 7 nucleotides matching TRBD1. Source material: PBMCs. Here the CDR3 reads CASSIGDSPLYEQYF. The CDR3 DNA follows: TGTGCCAGTAGTATAGGGGACAGTCCTCTGTACGAGCAGTACTTC.